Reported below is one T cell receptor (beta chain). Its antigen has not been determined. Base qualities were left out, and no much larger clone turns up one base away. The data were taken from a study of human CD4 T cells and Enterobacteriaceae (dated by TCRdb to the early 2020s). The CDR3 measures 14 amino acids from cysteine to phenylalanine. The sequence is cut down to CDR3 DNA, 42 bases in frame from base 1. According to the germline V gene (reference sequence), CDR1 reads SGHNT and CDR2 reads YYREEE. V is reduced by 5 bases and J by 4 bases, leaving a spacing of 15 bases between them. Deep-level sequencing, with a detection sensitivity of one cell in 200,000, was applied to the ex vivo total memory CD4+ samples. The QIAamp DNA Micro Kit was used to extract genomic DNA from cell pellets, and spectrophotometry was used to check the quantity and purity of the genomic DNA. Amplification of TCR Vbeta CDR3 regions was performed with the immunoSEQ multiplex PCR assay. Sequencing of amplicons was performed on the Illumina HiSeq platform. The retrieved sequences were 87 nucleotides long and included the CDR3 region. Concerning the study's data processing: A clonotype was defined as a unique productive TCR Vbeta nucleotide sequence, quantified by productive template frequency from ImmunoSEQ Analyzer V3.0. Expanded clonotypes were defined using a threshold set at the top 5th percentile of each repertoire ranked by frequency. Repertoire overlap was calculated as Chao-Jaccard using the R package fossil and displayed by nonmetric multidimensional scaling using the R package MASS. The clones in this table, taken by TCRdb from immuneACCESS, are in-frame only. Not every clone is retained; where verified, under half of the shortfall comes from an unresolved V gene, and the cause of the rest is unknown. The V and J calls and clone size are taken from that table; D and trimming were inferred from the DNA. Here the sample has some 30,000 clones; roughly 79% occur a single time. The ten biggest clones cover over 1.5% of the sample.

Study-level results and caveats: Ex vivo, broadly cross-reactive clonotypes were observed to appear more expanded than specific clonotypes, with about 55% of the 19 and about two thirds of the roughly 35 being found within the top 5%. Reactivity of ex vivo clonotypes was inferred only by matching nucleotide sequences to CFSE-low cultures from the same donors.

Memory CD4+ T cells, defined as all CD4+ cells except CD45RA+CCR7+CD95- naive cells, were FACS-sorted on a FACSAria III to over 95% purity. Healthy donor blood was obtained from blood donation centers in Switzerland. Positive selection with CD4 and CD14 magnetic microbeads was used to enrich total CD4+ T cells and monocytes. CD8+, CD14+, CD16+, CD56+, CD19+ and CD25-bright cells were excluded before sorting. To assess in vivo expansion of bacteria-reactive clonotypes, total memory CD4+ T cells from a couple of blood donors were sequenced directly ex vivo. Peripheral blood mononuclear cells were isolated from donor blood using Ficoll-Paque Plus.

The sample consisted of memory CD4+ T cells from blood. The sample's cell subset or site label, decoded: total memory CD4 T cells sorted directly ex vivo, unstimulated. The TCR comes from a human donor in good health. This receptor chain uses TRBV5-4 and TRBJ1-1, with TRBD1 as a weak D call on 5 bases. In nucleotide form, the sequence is TGTGCCAGCAGGGTGAGAGGGGAAGGCACTGAAGCTTTCTTT. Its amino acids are CASRVRGEGTEAFF.